The 20 T cell receptor beta chains presented below share a single source sample, sequenced in a study of cytomegalovirus exposure and HLA in healthy donors. Use of 60 Vbeta and 13 Jbeta primers characterized the PCR. Assay used: immunoSEQ multiplex PCR; TCRdb lists only in-frame clones, some missing. The repertoire holds 97,000 or so clones, more than 60% seen once, with under 2.5% in the top ten. The material sequenced was PBMCs. These receptors all come from a man between 45 and 60 years old in good health and CMV-seronegative.

J is TRBJ2-5 and V is TRBV5-6; D gene ambiguous. The end of the DNA is better explained by TRBJ2-7, so the J call may be wrong. Germline CDR1 and CDR2: SGHDT and YYEEEE. The CDR3 length is 12 residues. The CDR3 DNA follows: TGTGCCAGCAGCCAAAGCTCCTACGAGCAGTACTTC. This codes for CASSQSSYEQYF.

This chain connects TRBV11-2 to TRBJ1-1, with TRBD1 identical over 9 bases. Germline V gene sequence: CDR1 SGHAT, CDR2 FQNNGV. The CDR3 consists of 16 residues. V was pared by 1 base and J by 1 base, with 4 bases of the junction left unmatched. CDR3 coding DNA: TGTGCCAGCAGCTTAGGAACAGGGGGCGCGAACACTGAAGCTTTCTTT. It is translated as CASSLGTGGANTEAFF.

This clone qualifies as medium-sized (0.01 to 0.1%). Germline and junction disagree at one end, which may indicate a read error. V gene TRBV5-8 combines with J gene TRBJ1-1; D not resolved. Germline V lookup: CDR1 SGHTS, CDR2 YDEGEE. The CDR3 has 11 amino acids. CDR3: CASSWRLRSPF. The DNA of the CDR3 is TGTGCCAGCAGCTGGAGGCTCAGAAGCCCTTTT.

This clone was observed a handful of times. This rearrangement joins TRBV6-6 to TRBJ2-5; 13 nucleotides line up with TRBD2. Germline-derived CDR1 and CDR2 are MNHNY and SVGAGI (reference sequence). The CDR3 has 16 residues. V lost 7 bases to trimming and J lost 0 bases; unmatched junction nucleotides: 5. CDR3 in DNA: TGTGCCAGCACCCCGACTAGCGGGGGGTACCAAGAGACCCAGTACTTC. This gives the protein CASTPTSGGYQETQYF.

The rearrangement uses TRBV4-1 and TRBJ1-1; D not certain. Germline lookup yields CDR1 MGHRA and CDR2 YSYEKL. V was trimmed by 0 bases and J by 7 bases, leaving 9 bases between them. CDR3 size: 13 residues. The CDR3 here is CASSQEGRGEAFF. CDR3 coding DNA: TGCGCCAGCAGCCAAGAAGGCAGAGGTGAAGCTTTCTTT.

This clone came up a few times. V gene TRBV7-2 combines with J gene TRBJ2-5; D perhaps matches TRBD2 (6 bases). The CDR3 spans 14 residues. Germline CDR1 reads SGHTA; CDR2 reads FQGNSA. Trimming left V 4 bases short and J 4 bases short, with 13 bases between. CDR3 region: CASSSGLILETQYF. The CDR3 region has the DNA TGTGCCAGCAGCTCCGGACTAATTTTAGAGACCCAGTACTTC.

This chain links TRBV7-3 with TRBJ2-7; TRBD2 aligns across 7 bases. CDR3 length: 14 residues. Germline values: CDR1 SGHTA, CDR2 FQGTGA. V gave up 5 bases and J gave up 0 bases; unmatched junction bases: 4. The CDR3 is CASSPGRSSYEQYF. CDR3 in DNA: TGTGCCAGCAGCCCCGGGAGGAGCTCCTACGAGCAGTACTTC.

This chain uses TRBV5-1 with TRBJ1-1; a possible D gene is TRBD1 (5 bases). In germline, CDR1 is SGHRS, CDR2 YFSETQ. CDR3 size: 15 residues. Trimming cost V 4 bases and J 1 base, with 14 bases left between them. The CDR3 DNA reads as TGCGCCAGCAGCGGGGGGAGTGGGGGGAACACTGAAGCTTTCTTT. Translated, it gives CASSGGSGGNTEAFF.

Remarks on this clone: This same CDR3 is encoded by further DNA sequences in the sample. The chain links TRBV6-1 to TRBJ2-5; 7 positions agree with TRBD2. Germline-derived CDR1 and CDR2 are MNHNS and SASEGT. Unmatched junction bases numbered 8, after V lost 5 bases and J lost 2 bases. This CDR3 is 15 amino acids long. The CDR3 DNA follows: TGTGCCAGCAGTAGGGCTAGCGGAGGGCAAGAGACCCAGTACTTC. The encoded protein is CASSRASGGQETQYF.

The chain couples TRBV6-5 to TRBJ1-1, with D maybe TRBD1 (6 bases). Germline V gives CDR1 MNHEY, CDR2 SVGAGI. V was shortened by 8 bases and J by 2 bases, with 12 bases between the two germline ends. The CDR3 sequence is 13 residues long. As DNA, the CDR3 is TGTGCCAGCGGTTGGACAGATAACACTGAAGCTTTCTTT. Amino acids: CASGWTDNTEAFF.

The genes are TRBV19 and TRBJ2-5; weak D call: TRBD1 (6 bases). The J call may be incorrect, as the DNA end agrees better with TRBJ2-7. CDR1 and CDR2 from the germline V gene are LNHDA and SQIVND (reference sequence). The CDR3 runs to 15 residues. CDR3 in amino acids: CASSAHRAGSYEQYF. For the CDR3, the DNA is TGTGCCAGTAGTGCCCACAGGGCAGGATCCTACGAGCAGTACTTC.

As regards this clone: At one of its ends the junction is not consistent with the germline gene, which may arise from a read error. The rearrangement uses TRBV6-4 and TRBJ1-6; 7 bases align to TRBD1. CDR1 and CDR2 (germline): MRHNA, SNTAGT. This CDR3 is built from 9 residues. The DNA of the CDR3 is TGTGCCAGCACTCCGGACAGGCGCTTT. It is translated as CASTPDRRF.

V usage is TRBV12-5 and J usage is TRBJ2-1; a possible D gene is TRBD2 (6 bases). Germline loops: CDR1 LGHNT, CDR2 FRNRAP. Trimming stripped 5 bases from V and 4 bases from J, with 18 bases between. The CDR3 totals 16 residues. The CDR3 sequence: CASGPPGTDRYNEQFF. The DNA of the CDR3 is TGTGCTAGTGGTCCACCCGGGACTGACCGTTACAATGAGCAGTTCTTC.

This clone was found a few times. The V call is TRBV5-4, the J call TRBJ2-7, with D hard to call. Trimming pared 5 bases from V and 3 bases from J, leaving 12 bases between. Germline lookup yields CDR1 SGHNT and CDR2 YYREEE (reference sequence). The CDR3 runs to 13 residues. For the CDR3, the DNA is TGTGCCAGCAGTTCGCCGGGTATCTACGAGCAGTACTTC. Encoded protein: CASSSPGIYEQYF.

The chain combines TRBV7-9 with TRBJ2-5; 13 nucleotides align to TRBD2. The CDR3 has 18 amino acids. Per germline, CDR1 SEHNR and CDR2 FQNEAQ (reference sequence). V dropped 0 bases and J dropped 4; count of bases not matched to a gene: 8. This chain's CDR3 is CASSLARLAGGSGETQYF. For the CDR3, the DNA is TGTGCCAGCAGCTTAGCTAGACTAGCGGGAGGTTCAGGAGAGACCCAGTACTTC.

This clone showed up just once. The chain has TRBV5-4 and TRBJ1-3, with no clear D. Germline assignment: CDR1 SGHNT and CDR2 YYREEE (reference sequence). With 4 bases removed from V and 0 bases from J, the gap between germline ends came to 8 bases. This CDR3 contains 14 residues. CDR3 region: CASSIPGSGNTIYF. DNA for the CDR3: TGTGCCAGCAGCATACCAGGCTCTGGAAACACCATATATTTT.

The rearrangement links TRBV2 to TRBJ2-1; 9 bases match TRBD2. Germline-derived CDR1 and CDR2 are SNHLY and FYNNEI. The V and J ends lost 7 bases and 0 bases, in that order; junction bases with no gene match: 10. CDR3 length equals 17 residues. The CDR3 region has the DNA TGTGCCAGCATCGGGGAGGGCGGGGGGGGCTCCTACAATGAGCAGTTCTTC. It specifies CASIGEGGGGSYNEQFF.

In this sample, this clone turned up a few times. This chain connects TRBV4-1 to TRBJ2-5, with a tentative D call TRBD2 (6 bases). From germline, CDR1 is MGHRA and CDR2 YSYEKL. CDR3 length: 14 amino acids. V lost 4 bases and J 7 bases, leaving 16 bases between the germline ends. CDR3 DNA sequence: TGCGCCAGCAGCCCCCCGGCGGGGCGAGGGACCCAGTACTTC. Translated: CASSPPAGRGTQYF.

V usage is TRBV7-2 and J usage is TRBJ1-3; weak D call: TRBD1 (6 bases). V lost 6 bases and J lost 0, with 15 bases in between. This CDR3 is built from 16 residues. The germline CDR1 and CDR2 sequences are SGHTA and FQGNSA. The CDR3 DNA reads TGTGCCAGCAGGGAACAGGGAAGGAGCTCTGGAAACACCATATATTTT. This sequence encodes CASREQGRSSGNTIYF.

The J gene is TRBJ2-7, the V gene TRBV27; 8 bases align to TRBD1. Germline trimming cut 9 bases from V and 3 bases from J; bases unmatched to any gene: 7. Per germline, CDR1 MNHEY and CDR2 SMNVEV (reference sequence). The CDR3 consists of 13 residues. In DNA, the CDR3 is TGTGCCAGTAAGACAGGGGAACTCTACGAGCAGTACTTC. Its protein product is CASKTGELYEQYF.